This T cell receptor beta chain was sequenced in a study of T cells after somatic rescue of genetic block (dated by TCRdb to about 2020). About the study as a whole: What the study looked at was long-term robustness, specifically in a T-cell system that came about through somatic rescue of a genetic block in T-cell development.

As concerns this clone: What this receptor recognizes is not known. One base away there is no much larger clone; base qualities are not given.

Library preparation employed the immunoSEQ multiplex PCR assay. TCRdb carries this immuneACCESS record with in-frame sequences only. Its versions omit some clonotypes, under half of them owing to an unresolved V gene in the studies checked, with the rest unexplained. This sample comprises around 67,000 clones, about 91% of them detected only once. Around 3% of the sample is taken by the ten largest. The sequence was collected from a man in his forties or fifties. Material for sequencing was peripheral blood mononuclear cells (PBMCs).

The bases are TGTGCCAGCAGTGAAGCGCGCCGGACAAATTACGAGCAGTACTTC. This sequence encodes CASSEARRTNYEQYF. The sequence links TRBV6-1 to TRBJ2-7; TRBD1 is perhaps the D gene, given 5 matching bases. From the cysteine up to the phenylalanine, the CDR3 has a length of 15 residues. This entry keeps only the CDR3 DNA: 45 bases, framed from base 1. According to the germline V gene, CDR1 reads MNHNS and CDR2 reads SASEGT. Between the V and J ends, shortened by 0 bases and 4 bases respectively, the junction contains 13 bases.